A selection of T cell receptor beta chains follows, all from one sample in a study of cytomegalovirus exposure and HLA in healthy donors. Clones were sequenced by immunoSEQ multiplex PCR, and TCRdb holds only the in-frame ones, with some missing. The sample has 120,000 or so clones, about 80% seen once; the top ten hold around 15%. The material sequenced was PBMCs. The receptor set was obtained from a man aged 30 to 39 in good health and CMV-seropositive. CDR3s include the opening cysteine and the closing phenylalanine or tryptophan. Each record gives: D gene, V gene, clone size, J gene, CDR3 DNA, CDR3 protein. A D gene is named only where the DNA matches it firmly. The listing skips clone size in some rows; elsewhere it reads once, few, many or a size class.

>-|TRBV29-1|-|TRBJ2-1
TGCAGTGCTTTCTGGCCAGACAATGAGCAGTTCTTC
CSAFWPDNEQFF
>-|TRBV15|-|TRBJ1-4
TGTGCCACCAGCTTCGCCGTGTCGGGGTGGGAAAAACTGTTTTTT
CATSFAVSGWEKLFF
>-|TRBV27|-|TRBJ1-2
TGTGCCAGCAGTTTATCTGCAGGGATGATGGATGGCTACACCTTC
CASSLSAGMMDGYTF
>-|TRBV28|-|TRBJ2-5
TGTGCCAGCAGTTTGAGTTTGGCGGGTACCCAAGAGACCCAGTACTTC
CASSLSLAGTQETQYF
>TRBD2|TRBV10-1|few|TRBJ2-7
TGCGCCAGCAGTGAAGGCCCAGCGGGGGGCTTCTACGAGCAGTACTTC
CASSEGPAGGFYEQYF
>-|TRBV7-9|-|TRBJ2-7
TGTTCCAGCAGCCAAGGGGCCTACGAGCAGTACTTC
CSSSQGAYEQYF
>-|TRBV9|-|TRBJ2-2
TGTGCCAGCAGCGTAGCCCTAGGGGGGGAAGTCACCGGGGAGCTGTTTTTT
CASSVALGGEVTGELFF
>TRBD1|TRBV10-2|-|TRBJ2-2
TGCGCCAGCAGACAGGACAGGGGAAAAACCGGGGAGCTGTTTTTT
CASRQDRGKTGELFF
>TRBD1|TRBV5-1|-|TRBJ1-4
TGCGCCAGCGGACAGGGGGCAGAGGGTGAAAAACTGTTTTTT
CASGQGAEGEKLFF
>-|TRBV11-2|-|TRBJ2-3
TGTGCCAGCAGCTTAGATGGTGGCAGGGTCGTTAGCACAGATACGCAGTATTTT
CASSLDGGRVVSTDTQYF
>-|TRBV2|-|TRBJ2-1
TGTGCCAGCTTACAGGGTAATGAGCAGTTCTTC
CASLQGNEQFF
>TRBD1|TRBV11-2|-|TRBJ1-2
TGTGCCAGCAGCCCTAGGACAGGAGTTAACTATGGCTACACCTTC
CASSPRTGVNYGYTF
>-|TRBV7-8|few|TRBJ2-7
TGTGCCAGCAGCTTATATCAGGCCTACGAGCAGTACTTC
CASSLYQAYEQYF
>-|TRBV9|once|TRBJ1-6
TGTGCCAGCAGCGCCTCCGGGATGTATTCACCCCTCCACTTT
CASSASGMYSPLHF
>TRBD2|TRBV5-4|-|TRBJ2-3
TGTGCCAGCAGCTTGGCCGGGGGGTTTATTAGCACAGATACGCAGTATTTT
CASSLAGGFISTDTQYF
>-|TRBV5-4|few|TRBJ2-7
TGTGCCAGCAGCCCCGCCGGGAACGAGCAGTACTTC
CASSPAGNEQYF
>-|TRBV28|-|TRBJ2-7
TGTGCCAGCTCCTCTTACAGCTACGAGCAGTACTTC
CASSSYSYEQYF
>-|TRBV19|-|TRBJ2-4
TGTGCCAGTAGTACCACCTGGGACACCAAAAACATTCAGTACTTC
CASSTTWDTKNIQYF
>-|TRBV9|-|TRBJ2-2
TGTGCCAGCAGCGTAGTCGGTCTAGGGGGGGAGGACACCGGGGAGCTGTTTTTT
CASSVVGLGGEDTGELFF
>-|TRBV6-1|-|TRBJ1-1
TGTGCCAGCAGCAAAAGGGGCAGGGAGGACACTGAAGCTTTCTTT
CASSKRGREDTEAFF
>-|TRBV11-2|once|TRBJ2-7
TGTGCCAGCAGCGAGGGACACTACGAGCAGTACTTC
CASSEGHYEQYF
>TRBD1|TRBV5-6|-|TRBJ1-6
TGTGCCAGCAGCCCAGGACAGGGAAATTCACCCCTCCACTTT
CASSPGQGNSPLHF
>-|TRBV2|few|TRBJ2-7
TGTGCCAGCAGTGTAAGTTGGCAGGGGGGCTCCTACGAGCAGTACTTC
CASSVSWQGGSYEQYF
>-|TRBV25-1|-|TRBJ2-7
TGTGCCAGCAGAGCAGGGAATCCCTACGAGCAGTACTTC
CASRAGNPYEQYF